This T cell receptor beta chain was recovered during a study of T cells after yellow fever vaccination. This CDR3 contains 18 residues. J lost 0 bases, V lost 6 bases, and 13 bases had no gene match. Germline V gene sequence: CDR1 DFQATT, CDR2 SNEGSKA (reference sequence). TCRdb reprocessed the 5' RACE reads with MiXCR, giving one entry per CDR3 protein. This table holds roughly 500,000 distinct CDR3 sequences, 19% found once. This specimen was PBMCs, taken 15 days after the yellow fever booster vaccination. The sequence derives from a young man who received the YFV17D yellow fever vaccine. V usage is TRBV20-1 and J usage is TRBJ1-6, with 8 bases that match TRBD1. CDR3 DNA: TGCAGTGCGTATTTCCTGGGACAGGAAAGCTCCTATAATTCACCCCTCCACTTT. The encoded protein is CSAYFLGQESSYNSPLHF.